A single sample is the source of the 19 T cell receptor beta chains below, sequenced in a study of T cell responses to AZD1222 COVID-19 vaccine (dated by TCRdb to 2020 to 2022). Libraries were made using the immunoSEQ multiplex PCR assay. TCRdb provides this immuneACCESS table in a form limited to in-frame rearrangements. Some clones are lacking; in checked studies, under half of them reflect an unresolved V gene, and why the rest are absent is not known. The sample table holds about 93,000 clones, of which roughly 85% were seen once. The ten largest clones take up 6.3% of the sample. What this sample's time point label stands for: baseline before first vaccination. The source material was peripheral blood, sampled on day 0 of AZD1222 vaccination. These receptors were obtained from an adult in good health.

This clone was detected only once. V gene TRBV5-7 combines with J gene TRBJ1-5; D gene uncertain. TRBV5-7 is given ORF status, its function remaining uncertain. Trimming removed 0 bases from V and 1 base from J, with 5 bases in between. The CDR3 is 14 amino acids. The CDR3 loop reads CASSLGYSNQPQHF. The CDR3 DNA reads as TGTGCCAGCAGCTTGGGGTACAGCAATCAGCCCCAGCATTTT.

In DNA form, the CDR3 reads TGCGCCAGCACCAGGGGGTTCGGGGAGACCCAGTACTTC. Translating gives CASTRGFGETQYF. V gene TRBV5-1 combines with J gene TRBJ2-5; 7 bases map to TRBD1. CDR3 length equals 13 residues. Per germline, CDR1 SGHRS and CDR2 YFSETQ. J lost 5 bases, V lost 6 bases, and 7 bases had no gene match.

The rearrangement links TRBV27 to TRBJ2-5, with D unresolved. Trimming removed 4 bases from V and 7 bases from J, with 13 bases in between. In germline, CDR1 is MNHEY, CDR2 SMNVEV (reference sequence). The CDR3 is 13 residues long. For the CDR3, the DNA is TGTGCCAGCAGTTCCAACCCCACCGGGACCCAGTACTTC. Its protein product is CASSSNPTGTQYF.

This chain connects TRBV6-5 to TRBJ1-1, with 9 bases aligning to TRBD1. Unmatched junction bases numbered 5, after V lost 6 bases and J lost 6 bases. CDR1 MNHEY and CDR2 SVGAGI come from the germline V gene. This CDR3 is 13 amino acids long. CDR3 protein: CASSGTGRPEAFF. CDR3 bases: TGTGCCAGCAGCGGGACAGGGCGGCCTGAAGCTTTCTTT.

This clone was detected a few times. The chain joins TRBV7-9 to TRBJ1-1; D may be TRBD1 (6 bases). Per germline, CDR1 SEHNR and CDR2 FQNEAQ (reference sequence). V was cut by 2 bases and J by 7 bases, with 14 bases left in between. The CDR3 consists of 14 residues. The CDR3 here is CASSLQGGRGEAFF. CDR3 sequence (DNA): TGTGCCAGCAGCTTACAAGGGGGTCGCGGTGAAGCTTTCTTT.

The CDR3 DNA follows: TGTGCCAGCAGCCCCTTGTATGGCAGGGGAGAAGCTTTCTTT. Its translation is CASSPLYGRGEAFF. The rearrangement links TRBV14 to TRBJ1-1; D is possibly TRBD1 (6 bases). The V gene's germline CDR1 is SGHDN and CDR2 FVKESK. Trimming pared 4 bases from V and 8 bases from J, leaving 17 bases between. This CDR3 is 14 amino acids long.

This clone appeared a few times. The chain joins TRBV9 to TRBJ1-1, with D hard to call. This CDR3 contains 13 residues. Trimming stripped 2 bases from V and 0 bases from J, with 5 bases between. The germline gives CDR1 SGDLS, CDR2 YYNGEE. The CDR3 reads CASSVGMNTEAFF. DNA for the CDR3: TGTGCCAGCAGCGTCGGCATGAACACTGAAGCTTTCTTT.

In its sample, this clone was seen a few times. The rearrangement uses TRBV2 and TRBJ1-4, with TRBD1 identical over 10 bases. Germline trimming cut 5 bases from V and 2 bases from J; bases unmatched to any gene: 5. The length of the CDR3 is 16 residues. Germline V gene sequence: CDR1 SNHLY, CDR2 FYNNEI. This chain's CDR3 is CASSSGQGFTNEKLFF. The CDR3 coding sequence is TGTGCCAGCAGTTCGGGACAGGGGTTTACTAATGAAAAACTGTTTTTT.

This clone was observed a single time. The chain carries TRBV19 and TRBJ1-2; D is perhaps TRBD1 (6 bases). Looked up from germline, CDR1 is LNHDA and CDR2 is SQIVND (reference sequence). This CDR3 has 14 residues. Trimming stripped 7 bases from V and 8 bases from J, with 20 bases between. CDR3 sequence: CASTPSWGLGGYTF. CDR3 DNA sequence: TGTGCCAGTACCCCTTCATGGGGGCTTGGCGGCTACACCTTC.

The V call is TRBV12-3 or TRBV12-4, the J call TRBJ2-7; 8 nucleotides agree with TRBD1. CDR3 length: 12 residues. J was trimmed by 9 bases and V by 3 bases; bases with no gene match: 4. The CDR3: CASSFSGGGQYF. DNA of the CDR3: TGTGCCAGCAGTTTTTCAGGGGGCGGGCAGTACTTC.

The chain is built from TRBV29-1 and TRBJ1-2; 11 nucleotides agree with TRBD1. The germline CDR1 and CDR2 sequences are SQVTM and ANQGSEA. This CDR3 has 17 residues. The V gene end was trimmed by 0 bases and the J gene end by 4 bases; junction bases not matched to a gene: 10. CDR3 amino acids: CSVEDPGTGGLSYGYTF. CDR3 coding DNA: TGCAGCGTTGAAGATCCCGGGACAGGGGGTTTAAGCTATGGCTACACCTTC.

The chain uses TRBV19 and TRBJ2-3, with D perhaps TRBD1 (5 bases). Deletions cut 4 bases from V and 5 bases from J, with 13 bases between. The length of the CDR3 is 14 residues. Germline V CDR1 and CDR2: LNHDA, SQIVND (reference sequence). The CDR3 reads CASSKAGSGDTQYF. The CDR3 bases are TGTGCCAGTAGTAAGGCAGGGTCGGGAGATACGCAGTATTTT.

The chain uses TRBV2 and TRBJ2-7, with D possibly matching TRBD1 (5 bases). Trimming stripped 4 bases from V and 7 bases from J, with 14 bases between. The CDR3 runs to 13 residues. Germline loops: CDR1 SNHLY, CDR2 FYNNEI. The DNA for the CDR3 is TGTGCCAGCAGTGTAGACAGTTTGGGAGAGCAGTACTTC. This encodes CASSVDSLGEQYF. The variable domain in full, completed from reference TRBV2 and TRBJ2-7, reads EPEVTQTPSHQVTQMGQEVILRCVPISNHLYFYWYRQILGQKVEFLVSFYNNEISEKSEIFDDQFSVERPDGSNFTLKIRSTKLEDSAMYFCASSVDSLGEQYFGPGTRLTVT.

The chain is built from TRBV5-1 and TRBJ2-2; tentative D call: TRBD2 (5 bases). The ends were cut back, 4 bases at V and 7 bases at J, with 11 bases in the middle. The germline V gene has CDR1 SGHRS and CDR2 YFSETQ. The CDR3 is made up of 13 amino acids. CDR3 region: CASSPTGNGELFF. DNA for the CDR3: TGCGCCAGCAGCCCGACGGGGAACGGGGAGCTGTTTTTT.

V is TRBV19 and J is TRBJ2-7; D is undetermined. Per germline, CDR1 LNHDA and CDR2 SQIVND (reference sequence). The CDR3 is made up of 13 amino acids. The V and J ends lost 5 bases and 0 bases respectively, with 8 bases between them. CDR3 sequence reads: CASSVGPSYEQYF. CDR3 DNA sequence: TGTGCCAGTAGTGTTGGGCCCTCCTACGAGCAGTACTTC. Full variable domain (missing parts from reference TRBV19 and TRBJ2-7): DGGITQSPKYLFRKEGQNVTLSCEQNLNHDAMYWYRQDPGQGLRLIYYSQIVNDFQKGDIAEGYSVSREKKESFPLTVTSAQKNPTAFYLCASSVGPSYEQYFGPGTRLTVT.

V gene TRBV1 combines with J gene TRBJ2-5; the listed D gene, TRBD2, was not tested against the DNA. TRBV1 is listed as a pseudogene. The CDR3 runs 17 residues. The chain's CDR3 is CTSSQQDSGAIQETQYF. DNA for the CDR3: TGCACCAGCAGCCAACAAGATAGCGGGGCCATTCAAGAGACCCAGTACTTC.

V is TRBV5-4 and J is TRBJ2-6; D not certain. Trimming cost V 2 bases and J 2 bases, with 8 bases left between them. The CDR3 sequence is 15 residues long. Germline CDR1 is SGHNT and CDR2 is YYREEE (reference sequence). CDR3 bases: TGTGCCAGCAGCTTCTTGGGTGCTGGGGCCAACGTCCTGACTTTC. It specifies CASSFLGAGANVLTF.

V and J are TRBV12-3 or TRBV12-4 and TRBJ2-7; TRBD1 agrees at 7 bases. This CDR3 has 13 amino acids. V was pared by 10 bases and J by 2 bases, with 8 bases of the junction left unmatched. The DNA for the CDR3 is TGTGCCACCTCCAGGGACAGAACCTACGAGCAGTACTTC. It encodes CATSRDRTYEQYF.

The CDR3 bases are TGTGCCAGCAGCAAAGGTGGTGGGGGGGGCTCCTACGAGCAGTACTTC. Encoded protein: CASSKGGGGGSYEQYF. The chain employs TRBV21-1 and TRBJ2-7; TRBD2, the table's D call, was not compared with the DNA. TRBV21-1 is listed as a pseudogene. CDR3 length equals 16 residues.